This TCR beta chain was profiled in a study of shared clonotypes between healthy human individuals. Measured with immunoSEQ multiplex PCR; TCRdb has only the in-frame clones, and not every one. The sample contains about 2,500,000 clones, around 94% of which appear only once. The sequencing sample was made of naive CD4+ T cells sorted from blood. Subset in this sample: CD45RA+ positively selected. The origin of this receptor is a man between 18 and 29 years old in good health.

As DNA, the CDR3 is TGTGCCAGCAGTGCCGCACCGAGAGGGGGAGGGGGCAACTATGGCTACACCTTC. Residues: CASSAAPRGGGGNYGYTF. The chain has TRBV6-1 and TRBJ1-2; 7 bases agree with TRBD1. Germline assignment: CDR1 MNHNS and CDR2 SASEGT. The CDR3 runs to 18 residues. Trimming took 4 bases from V and 2 from J; bases not matched to a gene: 16.